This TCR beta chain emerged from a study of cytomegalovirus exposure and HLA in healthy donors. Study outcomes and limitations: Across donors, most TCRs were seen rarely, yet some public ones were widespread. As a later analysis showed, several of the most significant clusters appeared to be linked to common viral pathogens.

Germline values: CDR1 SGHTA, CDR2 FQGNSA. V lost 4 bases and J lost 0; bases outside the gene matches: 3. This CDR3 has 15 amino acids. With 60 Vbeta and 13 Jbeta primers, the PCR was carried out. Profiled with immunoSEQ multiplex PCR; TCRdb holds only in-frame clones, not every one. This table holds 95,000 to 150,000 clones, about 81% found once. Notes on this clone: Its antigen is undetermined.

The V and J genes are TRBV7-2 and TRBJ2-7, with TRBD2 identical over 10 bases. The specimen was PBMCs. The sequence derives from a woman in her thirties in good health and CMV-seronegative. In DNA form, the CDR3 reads TGTGCCAGCAGCTCTCCTAGCGGGAGCTCCTACGAGCAGTACTTC. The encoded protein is CASSSPSGSSYEQYF.